Presented here are 19 T cell receptor beta chains from one specimen sequenced in a study of response to subunit inactivated influenza vaccine. TCRdb reprocessed the RT-PCR reads with MiXCR, giving one entry per CDR3 protein. The repertoire includes 530,000 or so distinct CDR3 sequences, approximately 12% of them detected once, and about 9.4% sits in the top ten. The specimen comprised PBMCs from blood, sampled on the day of vaccination. The receptors derive from a man aged 45 to 65 who received an inactivated influenza vaccine.

This rearrangement joins TRBV7-2 to TRBJ2-1; tentatively, D is TRBD2 (7 bases). This CDR3 has 14 amino acids. V dropped 5 bases and J dropped 5 bases, with 13 bases sitting between them. The germline CDR1 and CDR2 sequences are SGHTA and FQGNSA. The chain's CDR3 is CASSAGAEHNEQFF. For the CDR3, the DNA is TGTGCCAGCAGCGCGGGGGCGGAGCACAATGAGCAGTTCTTC. Full variable domain (outside the CDR3, taken from reference TRBV7-2 and TRBJ2-1): GAGVSQSPSNKVTEKGKDVELRCDPISGHTALYWYRQSLGQGLEFLIYFQGNSAPDKSGLPSDRFSAERTGGSVSTLTIQRTQQEDSAVYLCASSAGAEHNEQFFGPGTRLTVL.

The gene calls are TRBV2 and TRBJ2-6; weak D call: TRBD2 (6 bases). The CDR3 loop spans 18 amino acids. Per the germline V gene, CDR1 is SNHLY and CDR2 is FYNNEI. V lost 6 bases and J lost 0, with 18 bases in between. CDR3 sequence reads: CASRGGAGLPSGANVLTF. The CDR3, as DNA: TGTGCCAGCAGGGGGGGTGCAGGACTTCCCTCTGGGGCCAACGTCCTGACTTTC. The complete variable domain, with remaining parts taken from reference TRBV2 and TRBJ2-6, reads EPEVTQTPSHQVTQMGQEVILRCVPISNHLYFYWYRQILGQKVEFLVSFYNNEISEKSEIFDDQFSVERPDGSNFTLKIRSTKLEDSAMYFCASRGGAGLPSGANVLTFGAGSRLTVL.

This clonotype was seen just once. The V call is TRBV18, the J call TRBJ1-2; D is possibly TRBD1 (6 bases). Germline loops: CDR1 KGHSH, CDR2 LQKENI. V was cut by 0 bases and J by 2 bases, with 13 bases left in between. The CDR3 runs 16 residues. Here the CDR3 reads CASSPPATGLNYGYTF. The CDR3 nucleotides are TGTGCCAGCTCACCACCGGCGACAGGACTCAACTATGGCTACACCTTC.

This sequence joins TRBV5-1 and TRBJ2-5, with D uncertain. The CDR3 has 13 amino acids. Germline values: CDR1 SGHRS, CDR2 YFSETQ. The V end lost 5 bases, the J end lost 1 base, and 9 bases lay between the germline ends. CDR3 residues: CASRNTGQETQYF. The CDR3 coding sequence is TGCGCCAGCAGGAATACGGGCCAAGAGACCCAGTACTTC.

This clonotype was detected many times. This chain uses TRBV12-3 or TRBV12-4 with TRBJ1-5, with a tentative D call TRBD1 (6 bases). V was clipped by 5 bases and J by 4 bases, with 9 bases between them. This CDR3 is 13 amino acids long. The CDR3: CASSHTGNQPQHF. CDR3 in DNA: TGTGCCAGCAGTCACACAGGGAATCAGCCCCAGCATTTT.

This chain connects TRBV15 to TRBJ2-7; a weak D match, TRBD1 (6 bases). Germline V CDR1 and CDR2: LNHNV, YYDKDF (reference sequence). CDR3 length: 14 residues. The V gene lost 5 bases and the J gene lost 3 bases, with 14 bases spanning the gap. In nucleotides, the CDR3 is TGTGCCACCAGCTTCCAGGGGCAGTTCTACGAGCAGTACTTC. It specifies CATSFQGQFYEQYF.

This rearrangement joins TRBV7-9 to TRBJ2-5; TRBD2 might be the D (6 bases). V lost 0 bases, J lost 3 bases, and 11 bases lay in between. The CDR3 extends over 15 amino acids. CDR1 is SEHNR and CDR2 is FQNEAQ in the germline V gene (reference sequence). DNA of the CDR3: TGTGCCAGCAGCTTAGCCGAGGTAGCGGAAGAGACCCAGTACTTC. Protein sequence: CASSLAEVAEETQYF.

This clonotype showed up just a few times. The rearrangement links TRBV30 to TRBJ1-1; D gene uncertain. The CDR3 contains 15 residues. Per the germline V gene, CDR1 is GTSNPN and CDR2 is SVGIG (reference sequence). Trimming removed 7 bases at V and 0 bases at J, with 18 bases between. The chain's CDR3 is CASVPVGKLNTEAFF. The CDR3 coding sequence is TGTGCCTCGGTGCCCGTAGGCAAACTGAACACTGAAGCTTTCTTT.

This clonotype has just a few counts. The genes are TRBV6-5 and TRBJ2-2; D gene uncertain. This CDR3 is 17 amino acids long. V was pared by 4 bases and J by 8 bases, with 23 bases between. CDR1 and CDR2 from the germline V gene are MNHEY and SVGAGI. The CDR3 region is CASSLSVSVAGFGELFF. The DNA of the CDR3 is TGTGCCAGCAGTTTGTCCGTCTCGGTAGCAGGCTTTGGGGAGCTGTTTTTT.

The chain has TRBV7-9 and TRBJ1-1; TRBD1 matches at 12 bases. This CDR3 comprises 17 residues. Looked up from germline, CDR1 is SEHNR and CDR2 is FQNEAQ (reference sequence). V dropped 3 bases and J dropped 0; count of bases not matched to a gene: 5. CDR3 amino acids: CASSFAGTGGLNTEAFF. DNA of the CDR3: TGTGCCAGCAGCTTCGCCGGGACAGGGGGCTTGAACACTGAAGCTTTCTTT.

The chain is built from TRBV29-1 and TRBJ1-1, with D perhaps TRBD1 (5 bases). V lost 6 bases to trimming and J lost 0 bases, with 14 bases between them. Looked up from germline, CDR1 is SQVTM and CDR2 is ANQGSEA. CDR3 length: 14 residues. The CDR3 protein is CSVDDSTLNTEAFF. CDR3 sequence (DNA): TGCAGCGTAGATGACAGCACCCTGAACACTGAAGCTTTCTTT. The whole variable domain, remainder taken from reference TRBV29-1 and TRBJ1-1, is SAVISQKPSRDICQRGTSLTIQCQVDSQVTMMFWYRQQPGQSLTLIATANQGSEATYESGFVIDKFPISRPNLTFSTLTVSNMSPEDSSIYLCSVDDSTLNTEAFFGQGTRLTVV.

The chain links TRBV12-3 or TRBV12-4 to TRBJ2-2; 7 bases are shared with TRBD1. The CDR3 runs to 14 residues. J was trimmed by 5 bases and V by 6 bases; bases with no gene match: 6. The CDR3 region has the DNA TGTGCCAGCAGACGAGACAGGGCAACCGGGGAGCTGTTTTTT. This gives the protein CASRRDRATGELFF.

This clonotype was found many times. The rearrangement joins TRBV6-5 to TRBJ2-1; a possible D gene is TRBD2 (5 bases). V shed 1 base and J shed 1 base, with 11 bases lying between them. The CDR3 consists of 16 residues. Germline V gene lookup returns CDR1 MNHEY and CDR2 SVGAGI. The CDR3 region is CASSYFLGASYNEQFF. The CDR3 region has the DNA TGTGCCAGCAGTTACTTTCTGGGAGCGTCCTACAATGAGCAGTTCTTC.

The genes are TRBV5-1 and TRBJ1-4; a weak D match, TRBD1 (6 bases). The CDR3 has 17 amino acids. Trimming cost V 5 bases and J 6 bases, with 23 bases left between them. CDR1 and CDR2 (germline): SGHRS, YFSETQ. The CDR3 coding sequence is TGCGCCAGCAGTTACACTCCGGGACAAACGCTTGATGAAAAACTGTTTTTT. This sequence encodes CASSYTPGQTLDEKLFF.

The chain carries TRBV5-6 and TRBJ2-7; 7 bases map to TRBD2. V gave up 0 bases and J gave up 7 bases; unmatched junction bases: 4. There are 13 residues in the CDR3. Germline loops: CDR1 SGHDT, CDR2 YYEEEE. The CDR3 spells CASSLGKGGEQYF. The CDR3 nucleotides are TGTGCCAGCAGCTTGGGCAAGGGAGGGGAGCAGTACTTC.

This clonotype was counted between two and nine times. This chain links TRBV20-1 with TRBJ1-4; D uncertain. This CDR3 is built from 14 residues. The V end lost 6 bases, the J end lost 4 bases, and 15 bases lay between the germline ends. The V gene's germline CDR1 is DFQATT and CDR2 SNEGSKA (reference sequence). In DNA form, the CDR3 reads TGCAGTGCCATGACGACACAGATTAATGAAAAACTGTTTTTT. Amino acid sequence: CSAMTTQINEKLFF.

The V gene is TRBV7-9, the J gene TRBJ2-1, with a weak D call TRBD1 (6 bases). Germline V gene data show CDR1 as SEHNR and CDR2 as FQNEAQ (reference sequence). V was pared by 7 bases and J by 5 bases, with 18 bases between. CDR3 length: 15 residues. The CDR3 sequence: CASILEVQGHNEQFF. The CDR3 DNA is TGTGCCAGCATCCTTGAGGTACAGGGCCACAATGAGCAGTTCTTC.

This clonotype was seen a handful of times. CDR3 loop: CASSLGWGGLDNEQFF. The CDR3 region has the DNA TGTGCCAGCAGCTTAGGATGGGGGGGCCTCGATAATGAGCAGTTCTTC. This rearrangement joins TRBV11-2 to TRBJ2-1; D perhaps matches TRBD2 (7 bases). V was shortened by 1 base and J by 7 bases, with 17 bases between the two germline ends. CDR1 SGHAT and CDR2 FQNNGV come from the germline V gene. The CDR3 spans 16 residues.

This clonotype was seen repeatedly, ten times or more. As DNA, the CDR3 is TGTGCCTGGAGTCGGCCCCCACGCAACTACGAGCAGTACTTC. Amino acid sequence: CAWSRPPRNYEQYF. This sequence joins TRBV30 and TRBJ2-7; D gene ambiguous. Germline CDR1 and CDR2: GTSNPN and SVGIG (reference sequence). The V and J ends lost 2 bases and 3 bases respectively, with 14 bases between them. The CDR3 spans 14 residues.